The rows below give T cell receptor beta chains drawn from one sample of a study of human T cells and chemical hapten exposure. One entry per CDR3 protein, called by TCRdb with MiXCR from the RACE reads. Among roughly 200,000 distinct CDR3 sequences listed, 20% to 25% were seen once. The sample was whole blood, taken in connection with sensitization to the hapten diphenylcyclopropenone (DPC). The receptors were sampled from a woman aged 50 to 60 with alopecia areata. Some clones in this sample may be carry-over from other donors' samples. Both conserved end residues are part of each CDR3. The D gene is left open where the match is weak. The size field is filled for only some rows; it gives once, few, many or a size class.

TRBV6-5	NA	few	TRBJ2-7	CASSYSSRGSYEQYF	TGTGCCAGCAGTTACTCCTCGCGGGGCTCCTACGAGCAGTACTTC
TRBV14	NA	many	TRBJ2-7	CASSQAGLSYEQYF	TGTGCCAGCAGCCAAGCGGGACTCTCCTACGAGCAGTACTTC
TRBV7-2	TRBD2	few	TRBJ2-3	CASSVTSGGSSTDTQYF	TGTGCCAGCAGCGTTACTAGCGGAGGGTCTAGCACAGATACGCAGTATTTT
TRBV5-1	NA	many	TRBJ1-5	CASSLSGLGGNQPQHF	TGCGCCAGCAGCTTGTCAGGGCTTGGAGGGAATCAGCCCCAGCATTTT
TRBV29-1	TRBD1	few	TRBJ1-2	CSVVQGVYGYTF	TGCAGCGTGGTCCAGGGGGTCTATGGCTACACCTTC
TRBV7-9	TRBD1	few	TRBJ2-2	CASRSGGSDGELFF	TGTGCCAGCAGATCAGGGGGCTCGGACGGGGAGCTGTTTTTT
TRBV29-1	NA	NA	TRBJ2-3	CSVGWKLGDTQYF	TGCAGCGTTGGGTGGAAGCTAGGAGATACGCAGTATTTT
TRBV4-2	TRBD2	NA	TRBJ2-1	CASSQDQAGAFQFF	TGTGCCAGCAGCCAAGATCAAGCGGGAGCATTCCAGTTCTTC
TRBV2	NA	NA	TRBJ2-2	CASSATGSGELFF	TGTGCCAGCAGCGCCACAGGGAGCGGGGAGCTGTTTTTT
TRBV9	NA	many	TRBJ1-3	CASSVAQGAGNTIYF	TGTGCCAGCAGCGTAGCCCAAGGGGCTGGAAACACCATATATTTT
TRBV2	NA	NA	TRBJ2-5	CASSEAVGARETQYF	TGTGCCAGCAGTGAAGCGGTGGGAGCCAGAGAGACCCAGTACTTC
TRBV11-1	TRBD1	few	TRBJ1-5	CASSSTGDNQPQHF	TGTGCCAGCAGCTCCACAGGGGACAATCAGCCCCAGCATTTT
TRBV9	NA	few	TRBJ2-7	CASSVAAVNYEQYF	TGTGCCAGCAGCGTAGCGGCGGTCAACTACGAGCAGTACTTC
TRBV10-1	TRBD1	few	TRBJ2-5	CASSQDRKETQYF	TGCGCCAGCAGCCAGGACAGGAAAGAGACCCAGTACTTC
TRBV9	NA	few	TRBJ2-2	CASSVAGRVNTGELFF	TGTGCCAGCAGCGTAGCTGGGCGGGTGAACACCGGGGAGCTGTTTTTT
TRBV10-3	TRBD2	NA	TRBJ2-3	CAIRSTSESTDTQYF	TGTGCCATCAGATCTACTAGCGAGAGCACAGATACGCAGTATTTT
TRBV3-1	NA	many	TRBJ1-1	CASSQGRTNTEAFF	TGTGCCAGCAGCCAAGGCAGGACGAACACTGAAGCTTTCTTT
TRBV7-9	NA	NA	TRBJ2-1	CASSLPAGGAQSSYNEQFF	TGTGCCAGCAGCTTACCCGCAGGTGGAGCCCAGAGCTCCTACAATGAGCAGTTCTTC
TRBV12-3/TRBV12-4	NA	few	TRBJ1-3	CASSVGASGNTIYF	TGTGCCAGCAGTGTAGGGGCATCTGGAAACACCATATATTTT
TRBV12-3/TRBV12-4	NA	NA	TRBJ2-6	CASSLTVRAWYSGANVLTF	TGTGCCAGCAGTTTAACTGTTAGGGCATGGTACTCTGGGGCCAACGTCCTGACTTTC
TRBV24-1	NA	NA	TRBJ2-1	CATSDHAAGGGEQFF	TGTGCCACCAGTGATCACGCCGCAGGCGGAGGGGAGCAGTTCTTC
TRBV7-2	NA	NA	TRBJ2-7	CASSLNTGSSYEQYF	TGTGCCAGCAGCTTAAATACTGGGAGTTCTTACGAGCAGTACTTC
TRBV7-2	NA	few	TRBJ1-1	CASSLTFAGPGAFF	TGTGCCAGCAGCCTAACCTTTGCAGGCCCGGGGGCTTTCTTT
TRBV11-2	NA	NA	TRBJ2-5	CASSLASVSQYF	TGTGCCAGCAGCTTGGCATCTGTGTCCCAGTACTTC
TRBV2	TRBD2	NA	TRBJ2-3	CASSPWGLAGDSDTQYF	TGTGCCAGCAGTCCCTGGGGACTAGCGGGAGACTCAGATACGCAGTATTTT
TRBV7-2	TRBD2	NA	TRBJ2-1	CASRGIAGGGEQFF	TGTGCCAGCAGGGGTATAGCGGGAGGGGGTGAGCAGTTCTTC
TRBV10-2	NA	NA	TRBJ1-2	CASSGTGLYYGYTF	TGCGCCAGCAGTGGAACAGGGTTGTACTATGGCTACACCTTC
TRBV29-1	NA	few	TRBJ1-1	CSVALGGVNTEAFF	TGCAGCGTTGCTCTCGGAGGGGTAAACACTGAAGCTTTCTTT
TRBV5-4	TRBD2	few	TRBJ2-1	CASSLGRRAGESEQFF	TGTGCCAGCAGCTTGGGGAGGAGGGCGGGAGAGAGTGAGCAGTTCTTC
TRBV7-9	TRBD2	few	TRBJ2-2	CASSFAPGLAYTGELFF	TGTGCCAGCAGCTTCGCTCCGGGACTAGCCTACACCGGGGAGCTGTTTTTT
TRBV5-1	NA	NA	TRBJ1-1	CASSSIDGNTEAFF	TGCGCCAGCAGCTCGATAGACGGAAACACTGAAGCTTTCTTT
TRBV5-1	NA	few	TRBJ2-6	CASSSGATANVLTF	TGCGCCAGCAGCTCCGGGGCAACGGCCAACGTCCTGACTTTC
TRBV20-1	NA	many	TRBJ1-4	CSASGQINEKLFF	TGCAGTGCTAGCGGTCAGATAAATGAAAAACTGTTTTTT
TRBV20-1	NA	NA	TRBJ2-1	CSAFQPPFSGSYNEQFF	TGCAGTGCCTTCCAACCCCCTTTCTCGGGATCGTACAATGAGCAGTTCTTC
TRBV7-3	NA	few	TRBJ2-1	CASSFNALSYNEQFF	TGTGCCAGCAGCTTTAATGCGCTCTCCTACAATGAGCAGTTCTTC
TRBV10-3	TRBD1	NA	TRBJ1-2	CAITGTGINYGYTF	TGTGCCATCACCGGGACAGGGATTAACTATGGCTACACCTTC
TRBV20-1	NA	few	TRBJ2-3	CSVPSAETSTDTQYF	TGCAGTGTTCCCAGTGCGGAAACTAGCACAGATACGCAGTATTTT
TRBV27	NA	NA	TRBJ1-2	CASSTLVSANYGYTF	TGTGCCAGCAGTACCCTCGTCTCAGCTAACTATGGCTACACCTTC
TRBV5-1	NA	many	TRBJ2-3	CASSTRGPRTDTQYF	TGCGCCAGCAGCACCAGGGGCCCTCGCACAGATACGCAGTATTTT
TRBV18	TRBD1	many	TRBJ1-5	CASSPDRGFSNQPQHF	TGTGCCAGCTCACCGGACAGGGGGTTTAGCAATCAGCCCCAGCATTTT
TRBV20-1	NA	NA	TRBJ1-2	CSAKGVYGYTF	TGCAGTGCCAAGGGCGTTTATGGCTACACCTTC
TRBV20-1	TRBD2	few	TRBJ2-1	CSARDTLAGAPGRNEQFF	TGCAGTGCTAGAGATACTCTAGCGGGAGCCCCCGGCAGAAATGAGCAGTTCTTC
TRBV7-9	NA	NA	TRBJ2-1	CASSPERVLTNEQFF	TGTGCCAGCAGCCCAGAGAGGGTACTTACCAATGAGCAGTTCTTC
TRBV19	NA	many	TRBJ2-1	CASNLDRSSYNEQFF	TGTGCCAGTAACTTAGACAGGAGCTCCTACAATGAGCAGTTCTTC
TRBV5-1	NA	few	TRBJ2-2	CASSLGQTLTGELFF	TGCGCCAGCAGCTTAGGGCAGACCCTCACCGGGGAGCTGTTTTTT
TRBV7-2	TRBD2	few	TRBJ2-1	CASSIVAGDNEQFF	TGTGCCAGCAGCATCGTAGCGGGAGACAATGAGCAGTTCTTC
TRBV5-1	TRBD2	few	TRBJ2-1	CASSLSGRMDEQFF	TGCGCCAGCAGCCTGAGCGGGAGAATGGATGAGCAGTTCTTC
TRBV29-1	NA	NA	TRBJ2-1	CSVVALNSYNEQFF	TGCAGCGTTGTAGCGCTTAATAGCTACAATGAGCAGTTCTTC
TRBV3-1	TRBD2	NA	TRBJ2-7	CASSQGKRGSYEQYF	TGTGCCAGCAGCCAAGGAAAGCGGGGGTCCTACGAGCAGTACTTC
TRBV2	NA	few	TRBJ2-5	CASSGSREETQYF	TGTGCCAGCAGTGGTAGCAGAGAAGAGACCCAGTACTTC
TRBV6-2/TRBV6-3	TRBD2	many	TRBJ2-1	CATERELTDEQFF	TGTGCCACCGAGCGGGAGTTGACAGATGAGCAGTTCTTC
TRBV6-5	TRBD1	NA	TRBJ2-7	CASSLGGQDQSEQYF	TGTGCCAGCAGCCTAGGGGGACAGGACCAGAGCGAGCAGTACTTC
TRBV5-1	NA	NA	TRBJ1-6	CASSPRPTGNNSPLHF	TGCGCCAGCAGCCCCCGCCCTACAGGGAATAATTCACCCCTCCACTTT
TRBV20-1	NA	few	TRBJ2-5	CSARGQSGETQYF	TGCAGTGCTAGAGGTCAGTCGGGAGAGACCCAGTACTTC
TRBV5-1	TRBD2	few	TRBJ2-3	CASSLFSGRFTDTQYF	TGCGCCAGCAGCTTATTTAGCGGGAGGTTCACAGATACGCAGTATTTT
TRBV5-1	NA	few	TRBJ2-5	CASRYTGNGEETQYF	TGCGCCAGCAGATACACGGGGAATGGGGAAGAGACCCAGTACTTC
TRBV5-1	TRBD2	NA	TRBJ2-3	CASTREGLTDTQYF	TGCGCCAGCACCCGGGAGGGCCTCACAGATACGCAGTATTTT